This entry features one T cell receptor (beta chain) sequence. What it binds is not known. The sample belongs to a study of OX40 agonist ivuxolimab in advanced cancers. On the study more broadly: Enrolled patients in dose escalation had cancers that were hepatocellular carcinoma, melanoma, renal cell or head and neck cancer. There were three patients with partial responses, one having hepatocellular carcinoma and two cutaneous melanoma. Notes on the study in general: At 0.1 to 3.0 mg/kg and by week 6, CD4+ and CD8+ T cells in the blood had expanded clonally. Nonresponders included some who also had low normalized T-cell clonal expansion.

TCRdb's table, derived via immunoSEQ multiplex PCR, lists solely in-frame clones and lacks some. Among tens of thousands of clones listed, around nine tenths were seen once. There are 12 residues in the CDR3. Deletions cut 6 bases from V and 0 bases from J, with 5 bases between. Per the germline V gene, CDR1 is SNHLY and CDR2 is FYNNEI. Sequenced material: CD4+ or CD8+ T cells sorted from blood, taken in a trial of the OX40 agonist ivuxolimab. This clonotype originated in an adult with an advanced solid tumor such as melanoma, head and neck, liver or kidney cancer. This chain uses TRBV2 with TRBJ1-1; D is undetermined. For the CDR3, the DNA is TGTGCCAGCAGCCCCTTGAACACTGAAGCTTTCTTT. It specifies CASSPLNTEAFF. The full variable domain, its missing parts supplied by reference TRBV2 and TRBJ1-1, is EPEVTQTPSHQVTQMGQEVILRCVPISNHLYFYWYRQILGQKVEFLVSFYNNEISEKSEIFDDQFSVERPDGSNFTLKIRSTKLEDSAMYFCASSPLNTEAFFGQGTRLTVV.